These 31 T cell receptor beta chains were all obtained from the same sample, sequenced in a study of blood T cell repertoires in COVID-19. TCRdb's table, derived via immunoSEQ multiplex PCR, lists solely in-frame clones and lacks some. The sample yields 150,000 or so clones, around four fifths seen once. Sequenced material: PBMCs or T cells enriched from blood (not recorded which). These receptors all stem from a man in his 70s who had been exposed to COVID-19.

A word on this clone: At the DNA level, this CDR3 is encoded by other sequences in the same sample as well. This chain joins TRBV4-3 and TRBJ1-1; D is uncertain. CDR1 LGHNA and CDR2 YSLEER come from the germline V gene. CDR3 size: 13 residues. V lost 0 bases and J lost 1, with 3 bases in between. Here the CDR3 reads CASSQDRNTEAFF. CDR3 sequence (DNA): TGCGCCAGCAGCCAAGACAGGAACACTGAAGCTTTCTTT.

This clone was counted a single time. V is TRBV30 and J is TRBJ2-5; the match to TRBD2 covers 7 bases. Germline assignment: CDR1 GTSNPN and CDR2 SVGIG (reference sequence). This CDR3 has 16 residues. With 5 bases clipped from V and 1 base from J, the junction kept 13 bases outside the gene matches. Here the CDR3 DNA reads TGTGCCTGGTCCCAGGCTAGCGGCCTTTTCCAAGAGACCCAGTACTTC. It yields the protein CAWSQASGLFQETQYF.

This clone was seen once. J is TRBJ2-1 and V is TRBV7-2; unclear D gene. The CDR3 covers 13 residues. Germline V lookup: CDR1 SGHTA, CDR2 FQGNSA. V lost 4 bases, J lost 4 bases, and 8 bases lay in between. The CDR3 here is CASSSPFYNEQFF. CDR3 nucleotides: TGTGCCAGCAGCTCCCCCTTTTACAATGAGCAGTTCTTC.

The J gene is TRBJ1-5, the V gene TRBV7-2, with D possibly being TRBD1 (5 bases). The length of the CDR3 is 13 residues. With 3 bases removed from V and 7 bases from J, the gap between germline ends came to 10 bases. CDR1 SGHTA and CDR2 FQGNSA come from the germline V gene. The CDR3 nucleotides are TGTGCCAGCAGCTTCCGGGGGGAACAGCCCCAGCATTTT. Its translation is CASSFRGEQPQHF.

The chain uses TRBV18 and TRBJ1-5; TRBD1 might be the D (6 bases). The germline gives CDR1 KGHSH, CDR2 LQKENI. Between the trimmed V and J ends, which lost 6 bases and 5 bases, there was a span of 20 bases. CDR3 length equals 16 residues. In DNA form, the CDR3 reads TGTGCCAGCTCCCCTGGGGAGCAGGGGATCCATCAGCCCCAGCATTTT. It is translated as CASSPGEQGIHQPQHF.

The chain has TRBV5-6 and TRBJ1-5; D is perhaps TRBD1 (5 bases). This CDR3 has 13 residues. V was cut by 4 bases and J by 2 bases, with 7 bases left in between. CDR1 and CDR2 (germline): SGHDT, YYEEEE. CDR3 loop: CASSLRGNQPQHF. The CDR3 DNA is TGTGCCAGCAGCCTCAGGGGCAATCAGCCCCAGCATTTT.

This clone was detected a few times. The genes are TRBV10-2 and TRBJ1-2; D is possibly TRBD1 (5 bases). Germline CDR1 and CDR2: WSHSY and SAAADI. This CDR3 contains 11 residues. V dropped 3 bases and J dropped 10 bases, with 9 bases sitting between them. The CDR3 protein is CASSDSRDYTF. The CDR3 DNA reads TGCGCCAGCAGTGACTCCAGGGACTACACCTTC.

The chain combines TRBV11-2 with TRBJ2-1; perhaps TRBD1 as D (7 bases). The CDR3 sequence is 16 residues long. Germline-derived CDR1 and CDR2 are SGHAT and FQNNGV. Trimming left V 5 bases short and J 7 bases short, with 21 bases between. The CDR3 nucleotides read TGTGCCAGCAGCATCCCCCAGGGGGGACTGGGGAATGAGCAGTTCTTC. Residues: CASSIPQGGLGNEQFF.

The J gene is TRBJ2-2, the V gene TRBV6-5; 9 bases are a match to TRBD1. Germline loops: CDR1 MNHEY, CDR2 SVGAGI. V lost 7 bases and J lost 5; bases outside the gene matches: 8. CDR3 length equals 15 residues. CDR3 loop: CASKGQGGLTGELFF. CDR3 coding DNA: TGTGCCAGCAAGGGACAGGGAGGGTTGACCGGGGAGCTGTTTTTT.

V gene TRBV18 combines with J gene TRBJ1-5; 9 bases align to TRBD1. CDR3 length: 15 amino acids. J was trimmed by 2 bases and V by 3 bases; bases with no gene match: 2. Germline values: CDR1 KGHSH, CDR2 LQKENI. The CDR3 protein is CASSPRQGGNQPQHF. In nucleotides, the CDR3 is TGTGCCAGCTCACCTCGACAGGGGGGCAATCAGCCCCAGCATTTT.

V gene TRBV6-2 or TRBV6-3 combines with J gene TRBJ2-5, with D possibly TRBD2 on 5 matching bases. V dropped 4 bases and J dropped 5 bases, with 8 bases sitting between them. The CDR3 sequence is 12 residues long. CDR1 is MNHEY, CDR2 SVGEGT, per germline. The CDR3 DNA is TGTGCCAGCAGTTTCCGGAGGGAGACCCAGTACTTC. Protein: CASSFRRETQYF.

This chain uses TRBV11-2 with TRBJ1-2; possible D gene TRBD1, 5 bases. Trimming stripped 1 base from V and 4 bases from J, with 13 bases between. This CDR3 spans 15 amino acids. Germline V gene lookup returns CDR1 SGHAT and CDR2 FQNNGV. The CDR3 region is CASSLGQPGGYGYTF. Here the CDR3 DNA reads TGTGCCAGCAGCTTAGGACAACCCGGGGGCTATGGCTACACCTTC.

The genes are TRBV3-1 (or the pseudogene TRBV3-2) and TRBJ2-7, with D perhaps matching TRBD1 (6 bases). Germline loops: CDR1 LGHDT, CDR2 YNNKEL (reference sequence). Trimming left V 4 bases short and J 5 bases short, with 12 bases between. The CDR3 extends over 13 amino acids. CDR3 DNA: TGTGCCAGCAGCCTCGGACAGATTGACGAGCAGTACTTC. Translated, it gives CASSLGQIDEQYF.

V and J are TRBV19 and TRBJ1-4; D is possibly TRBD1 (6 bases). The V and J ends lost 5 bases and 4 bases respectively, with 14 bases between them. From germline, CDR1 is LNHDA and CDR2 SQIVND (reference sequence). The CDR3 has 15 amino acids. The chain's CDR3 is CASSPGGSFNEKLFF. The DNA for the CDR3 is TGTGCCAGTAGTCCTGGGGGCAGCTTTAATGAAAAACTGTTTTTT. The variable domain in full, completed from reference TRBV19 and TRBJ1-4, reads DGGITQSPKYLFRKEGQNVTLSCEQNLNHDAMYWYRQDPGQGLRLIYYSQIVNDFQKGDIAEGYSVSREKKESFPLTVTSAQKNPTAFYLCASSPGGSFNEKLFFGSGTQLSVL.

The chain carries TRBV5-4 and TRBJ2-3; D possibly corresponds to TRBD1 (6 bases). The CDR3 loop spans 16 amino acids. Germline assignment: CDR1 SGHNT and CDR2 YYREEE (reference sequence). Trimming removed 5 bases from V and 3 bases from J, with 19 bases in between. CDR3 DNA sequence: TGTGCCAGCAGTAACCGACAGGTTGGGGTTACAGATACGCAGTATTTT. Translation: CASSNRQVGVTDTQYF.

The gene calls are TRBV7-9 and TRBJ1-3; D is perhaps TRBD1 (5 bases). Germline V gene sequence: CDR1 SEHNR, CDR2 FQNEAQ (reference sequence). Trimming pared 2 bases from V and 0 bases from J, leaving 11 bases between. The CDR3 spans 16 residues. The CDR3 nucleotides read TGTGCCAGCAGCTTATCGGGGGGTTACTCTGGAAACACCATATATTTT. Its protein product is CASSLSGGYSGNTIYF.

This chain joins TRBV2 and TRBJ1-2; D unclear. With 4 bases removed from V and 2 bases from J, the gap between germline ends came to 8 bases. CDR3 length equals 13 residues. The germline CDR1 and CDR2 sequences are SNHLY and FYNNEI. CDR3 loop: CASSVDGNYGYTF. CDR3 DNA sequence: TGTGCCAGCAGTGTCGACGGGAACTATGGCTACACCTTC.

This chain uses TRBV19 with TRBJ2-7; 10 positions match TRBD2. Trimming cost V 3 bases and J 8 bases; bases outside gene matches: 10. The CDR3 runs 15 residues. Germline assignment: CDR1 LNHDA and CDR2 SQIVND (reference sequence). DNA for the CDR3: TGTGCCAGTAGTATCCCCCGGGCTAGCGGGAGTAAGCAGTACTTC. Its translation is CASSIPRASGSKQYF.

This clone was seen only once. The rearrangement links TRBV2 to TRBJ2-7; 8 nucleotides line up with TRBD1. The CDR3 totals 13 residues. The V segment lost 8 bases and the J segment 2 bases; nucleotides outside the gene matches: 5. Germline V gives CDR1 SNHLY, CDR2 FYNNEI. In DNA, the CDR3 is TGTGCCAGCGGTCAGACAGGGGCCTACGAGCAGTACTTC. Amino acid sequence: CASGQTGAYEQYF.

The chain joins TRBV5-4 to TRBJ2-7, with 10 nucleotides matching TRBD2. Unmatched junction bases numbered 5, after V lost 1 base and J lost 4 bases. CDR1 and CDR2 from the germline V gene are SGHNT and YYREEE (reference sequence). The CDR3 consists of 15 residues. The CDR3 sequence: CASSLFTSGTYEQYF. The CDR3 DNA reads as TGTGCCAGCAGCTTGTTTACTAGCGGGACTTACGAGCAGTACTTC.

This chain joins TRBV27 and TRBJ1-1; D is unresolved. V lost 3 bases and J lost 3, with 8 bases in between. Germline CDR1 reads MNHEY; CDR2 reads SMNVEV (reference sequence). CDR3 length equals 13 residues. The chain's CDR3 is CASSLMDYTEAFF. The CDR3, as DNA: TGTGCCAGCAGTTTGATGGACTACACTGAAGCTTTCTTT.

This chain uses TRBV23-1 with TRBJ1-2; D not certain. TRBV23-1 falls under the ORF class, with uncertain function. Trimming left V 8 bases short and J 8 bases short, with 21 bases between. The CDR3 is 14 residues long. The CDR3 sequence: CASDPDSPEEGYTF. As DNA, the CDR3 is TGCGCCAGCGATCCTGACTCCCCGGAGGAGGGCTACACCTTC.

In DNA form, the CDR3 reads TGTGCCTCCCCGTCGGGGGGGCACACAGATACGCAGTATTTT. Translation: CASPSGGHTDTQYF. The chain recombines TRBV30 with TRBJ2-3, with 8 bases lining up with TRBD2. V was pared by 7 bases and J by 2 bases, with 8 bases of the junction left unmatched. The CDR3 totals 14 residues. The germline V gene encodes CDR1 GTSNPN and CDR2 SVGIG (reference sequence).

The chain joins TRBV14 to TRBJ1-5, with D uncertain. The CDR3 length is 12 residues. Trimming pared 3 bases from V and 9 bases from J, leaving 9 bases between. Germline V gene lookup returns CDR1 SGHDN and CDR2 FVKESK. CDR3 nucleotide sequence: TGTGCCAGCAGCCAGGGCCTTCCGCCCCAGCATTTT. It is translated as CASSQGLPPQHF.

The chain employs TRBV19 and TRBJ2-6; TRBD2 agrees at 8 bases. Germline trimming cut 8 bases from V and 3 bases from J; bases unmatched to any gene: 9. Looked up from germline, CDR1 is LNHDA and CDR2 is SQIVND (reference sequence). The CDR3 spans 16 residues. The CDR3, as DNA: TGTGCCAGTCGCCGGGGGGGGGCCGATGGGGCCAACGTCCTGACTTTC. It translates to CASRRGGADGANVLTF.

This clone was detected only once. The V and J genes are TRBV4-2 and TRBJ2-7; TRBD2 aligns across 9 bases. CDR1 is LGHNA and CDR2 is YNFKEQ in the germline V gene. J gave up 3 bases and V 0 bases, and 6 bases lay outside the gene matches. The CDR3 is 16 residues long. The CDR3 sequence: CASSQEMAGGVYEQYF. The CDR3 bases are TGTGCCAGCAGCCAAGAGATGGCGGGGGGGGTCTACGAGCAGTACTTC.

The J gene is TRBJ1-6, the V gene TRBV12-3 or TRBV12-4, with D possibly matching TRBD1 (6 bases). The CDR3 is 13 amino acids. V gave up 5 bases and J gave up 8 bases, with 10 bases separating them. As DNA, the CDR3 is TGTGCCAGCAGTCCACAGGGATATTCACCCCTCCACTTT. This codes for CASSPQGYSPLHF.

The chain uses TRBV5-5 and TRBJ1-2; no firm D call. Trimming removed 4 bases at V and 1 base at J, with 5 bases between. The CDR3 covers 12 residues. Germline V CDR1 and CDR2: SGHKS, YYEKEE (reference sequence). In DNA form, the CDR3 reads TGTGCCAGCAGCCGGGATAACTATGGCTACACCTTC. Encoded protein: CASSRDNYGYTF.

V usage is TRBV6-2 or TRBV6-3 and J usage is TRBJ1-6, with D uncertain. The ends were cut back, 0 bases at V and 7 bases at J, with 7 bases in the middle. This CDR3 has 14 residues. Germline V lookup: CDR1 MNHEY, CDR2 SVGEGT. CDR3 in DNA: TGTGCCAGCAGTTACTCGTCCGAGAATTCACCCCTCCACTTT. Translating it yields CASSYSSENSPLHF.

This chain connects TRBV6-4 to TRBJ2-1, with 10 bases matching TRBD2. The CDR3 contains 18 residues. Germline-derived CDR1 and CDR2 are MRHNA and SNTAGT. The CDR3 sequence: CVTRLAGHLTTVHNEQFF. The CDR3 DNA sequence: TGTGTAACCCGACTAGCGGGCCACCTCACCACTGTGCACAATGAGCAGTTCTTC.

Regarding this clone: This sample also contains other DNA sequences that code for the same CDR3. The chain employs TRBV12-3 or TRBV12-4 and TRBJ1-3; possible D gene TRBD1, 6 bases. The CDR3 is 12 amino acids. The V end lost 9 bases, the J end lost 0 bases, and 6 bases lay between the germline ends. The CDR3 here is CARGGSGNTIYF. The CDR3 nucleotides are TGTGCCAGAGGGGGCTCTGGAAACACCATATATTTT.